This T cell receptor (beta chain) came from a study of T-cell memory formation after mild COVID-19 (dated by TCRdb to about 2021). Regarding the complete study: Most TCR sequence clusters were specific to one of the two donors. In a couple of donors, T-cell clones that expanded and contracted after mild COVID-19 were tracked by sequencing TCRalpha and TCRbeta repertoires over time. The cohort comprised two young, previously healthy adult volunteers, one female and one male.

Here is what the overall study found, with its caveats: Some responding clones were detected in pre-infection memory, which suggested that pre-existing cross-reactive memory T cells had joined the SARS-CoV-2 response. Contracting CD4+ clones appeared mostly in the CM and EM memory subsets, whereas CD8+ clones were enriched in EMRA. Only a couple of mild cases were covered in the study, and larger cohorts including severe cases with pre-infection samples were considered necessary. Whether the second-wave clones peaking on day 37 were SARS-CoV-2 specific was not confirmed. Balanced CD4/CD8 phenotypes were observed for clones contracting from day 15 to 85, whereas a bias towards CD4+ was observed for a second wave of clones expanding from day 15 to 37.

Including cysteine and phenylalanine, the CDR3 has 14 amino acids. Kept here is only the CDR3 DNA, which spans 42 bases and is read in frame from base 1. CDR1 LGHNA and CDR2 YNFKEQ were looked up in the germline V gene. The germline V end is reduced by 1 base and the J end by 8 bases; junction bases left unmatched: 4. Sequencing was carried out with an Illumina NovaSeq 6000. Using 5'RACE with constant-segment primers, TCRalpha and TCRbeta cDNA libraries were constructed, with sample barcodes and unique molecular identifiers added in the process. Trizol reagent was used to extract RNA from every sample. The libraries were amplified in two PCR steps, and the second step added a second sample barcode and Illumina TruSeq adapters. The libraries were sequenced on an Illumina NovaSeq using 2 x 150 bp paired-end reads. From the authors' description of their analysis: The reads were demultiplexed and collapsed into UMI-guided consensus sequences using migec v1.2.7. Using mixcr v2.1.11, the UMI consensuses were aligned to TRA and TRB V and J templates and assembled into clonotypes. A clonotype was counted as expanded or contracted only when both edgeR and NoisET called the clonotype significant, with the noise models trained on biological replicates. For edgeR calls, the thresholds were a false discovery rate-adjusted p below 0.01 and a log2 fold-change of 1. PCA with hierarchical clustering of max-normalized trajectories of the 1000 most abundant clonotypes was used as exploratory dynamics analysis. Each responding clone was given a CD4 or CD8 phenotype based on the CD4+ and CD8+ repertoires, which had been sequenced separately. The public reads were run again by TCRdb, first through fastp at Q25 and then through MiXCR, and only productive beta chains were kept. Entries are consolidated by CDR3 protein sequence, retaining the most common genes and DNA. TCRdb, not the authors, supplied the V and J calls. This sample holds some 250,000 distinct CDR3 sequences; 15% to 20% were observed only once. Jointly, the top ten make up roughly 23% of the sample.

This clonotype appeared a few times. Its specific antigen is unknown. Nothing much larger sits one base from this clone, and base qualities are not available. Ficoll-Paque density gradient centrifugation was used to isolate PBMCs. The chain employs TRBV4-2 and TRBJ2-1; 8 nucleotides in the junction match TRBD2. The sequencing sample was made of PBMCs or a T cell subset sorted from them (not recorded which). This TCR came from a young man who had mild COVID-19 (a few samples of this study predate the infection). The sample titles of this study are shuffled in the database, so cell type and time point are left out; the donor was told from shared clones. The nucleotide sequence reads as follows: TGTGCCAGCAGCCAAGGGACTAGCATTGATGAGCAGTTCTTC. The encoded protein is CASSQGTSIDEQFF.